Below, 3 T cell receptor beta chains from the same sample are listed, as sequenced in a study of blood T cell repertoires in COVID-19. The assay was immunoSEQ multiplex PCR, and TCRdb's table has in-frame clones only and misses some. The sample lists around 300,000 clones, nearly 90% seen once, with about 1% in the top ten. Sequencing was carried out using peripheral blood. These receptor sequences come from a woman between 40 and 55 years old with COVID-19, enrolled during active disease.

The CDR3 DNA follows: TGTGCCAGCAGTTTCAACAGCGGAAACACCATATATTTT. Residues: CASSFNSGNTIYF. The rearrangement links TRBV12-3 or TRBV12-4 to TRBJ1-3, with unresolved D. CDR3 length: 13 residues. The V end lost 3 bases, the J end lost 4 bases, and 7 bases lay between the germline ends.

The CDR3 spells CASSLGFGSQANEQFF. DNA of the CDR3: TGCGCCAGCAGCTTAGGGTTCGGGAGTCAGGCAAATGAGCAGTTCTTC. The V gene is TRBV5-1, the J gene TRBJ2-1, with D perhaps matching TRBD2 (6 bases). Trimming took off 2 bases at V and 7 bases at J, with 19 bases between the two ends. Per germline, CDR1 SGHRS and CDR2 YFSETQ. The length of the CDR3 is 16 residues.

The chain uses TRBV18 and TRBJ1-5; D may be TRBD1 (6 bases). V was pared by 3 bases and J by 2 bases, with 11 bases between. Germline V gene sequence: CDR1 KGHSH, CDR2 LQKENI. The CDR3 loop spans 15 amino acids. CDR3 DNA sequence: TGTGCCAGCTCACCCCGGGCAGGGGGCAATCAGCCCCAGCATTTT. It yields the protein CASSPRAGGNQPQHF. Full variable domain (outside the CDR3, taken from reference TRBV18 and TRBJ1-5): NAGVMQNPRHLVRRRGQEARLRCSPMKGHSHVYWYRQLPEEGLKFMVYLQKENIIDESGMPKERFSAEFPKEGPSILRIQQVVRGDSAAYFCASSPRAGGNQPQHFGDGTRLSIL.